These 30 T cell receptor beta chains came from one sample sequenced in a study of blood T cell repertoires in COVID-19. The method was immunoSEQ multiplex PCR; TCRdb's version includes in-frame clones alone and lacks a portion of them. This sample has 95,000 to 130,000 clones, with about 80% found just once. The sequencing input was peripheral blood. The receptors originated from a man aged 70 or older with active or convalescent COVID-19.

The V gene is TRBV5-1, the J gene TRBJ1-4; D ambiguous. CDR1 and CDR2 (germline): SGHRS, YFSETQ. The CDR3 is 16 amino acids. The germline V and J ends were trimmed by 0 bases and 8 bases, with 17 bases remaining between them. The CDR3 here is CASSLESGSGREKLFF. The CDR3 nucleotides read TGCGCCAGCAGCTTGGAGTCGGGTAGTGGGAGAGAAAAACTGTTTTTT.

The chain has TRBV2 and TRBJ1-2; TRBD1 aligns across 7 bases. Germline-derived CDR1 and CDR2 are SNHLY and FYNNEI. The CDR3 is 13 amino acids. The trim removed 8 bases at V and 6 bases at J, leaving 9 bases unmatched. CDR3 in DNA: TGTGCCAGCGGGGGAGACAGGGTGAATGGCTACACCTTC. This gives the protein CASGGDRVNGYTF. Full variable domain (missing parts from reference TRBV2 and TRBJ1-2): EPEVTQTPSHQVTQMGQEVILRCVPISNHLYFYWYRQILGQKVEFLVSFYNNEISEKSEIFDDQFSVERPDGSNFTLKIRSTKLEDSAMYFCASGGDRVNGYTFGSGTRLTVV.

In DNA, the CDR3 is TGTGCCAGCAGTTTAAGCCCCGGGGTGGGCACTGAAGCTTTCTTT. This codes for CASSLSPGVGTEAFF. V usage is TRBV27 and J usage is TRBJ1-1; D not resolved. CDR1 is MNHEY, CDR2 SMNVEV, per germline (reference sequence). The ends were cut back, 2 bases at V and 4 bases at J, with 14 bases in the middle. This CDR3 spans 15 amino acids.

The gene calls are TRBV7-9 and TRBJ1-2; no firm D call. This CDR3 has 15 amino acids. V shed 1 base and J shed 1 base, with 10 bases lying between them. Germline V gene sequence: CDR1 SEHNR, CDR2 FQNEAQ (reference sequence). This chain's CDR3 is CASSLVGTVNYGYTF. CDR3 bases: TGTGCCAGCAGCTTAGTCGGCACAGTTAACTATGGCTACACCTTC.

The chain carries TRBV13 and TRBJ1-2; tentatively, D is TRBD1 (5 bases). The V and J ends lost 5 bases and 4 bases respectively, with 11 bases between them. The CDR3 contains 13 residues. Germline values: CDR1 PRHDT, CDR2 FYEKMQ (reference sequence). The CDR3 loop reads CASSAPGFYGYTF. CDR3 DNA: TGTGCCAGCAGCGCCCCAGGGTTCTATGGCTACACCTTC.

The V call is TRBV11-2, the J call TRBJ2-7, with D perhaps matching TRBD1 (6 bases). V lost 5 bases to trimming and J lost 3 bases, with 11 bases between them. The germline V gene encodes CDR1 SGHAT and CDR2 FQNNGV. The CDR3 is 13 amino acids. The CDR3 sequence: CASSPGQLYEQYF. For the CDR3, the DNA is TGTGCCAGCAGCCCCGGACAGCTCTACGAGCAGTACTTC.

The chain combines TRBV11-3 with TRBJ1-1; TRBD1 is a possible D gene (6 bases). Trimming removed 6 bases from V and 1 base from J, with 12 bases in between. This CDR3 spans 14 amino acids. Germline values: CDR1 SGHNT, CDR2 YENEEA. CDR3: CASRRGLGNTEAFF. CDR3 nucleotide sequence: TGTGCCAGCAGAAGGGGGTTGGGGAACACTGAAGCTTTCTTT.

This chain links TRBV18 with TRBJ1-1, with D tentatively TRBD1 (6 bases). The length of the CDR3 is 15 residues. Trimming stripped 0 bases from V and 5 bases from J, with 13 bases between. The germline V gene encodes CDR1 KGHSH and CDR2 LQKENI. The CDR3: CASSPPSSQGTEAFF. Written as DNA, the CDR3 is TGTGCCAGCTCACCACCGTCCAGCCAGGGGACTGAAGCTTTCTTT.

The chain couples TRBV5-1 to TRBJ1-1, with TRBD1 identical over 7 bases. Germline loops: CDR1 SGHRS, CDR2 YFSETQ. V dropped 4 bases and J dropped 7; count of bases not matched to a gene: 7. The CDR3 is 13 residues long. The CDR3 DNA reads as TGCGCCAGCAGCGTCCCAGGGGGATTTGAAGCTTTCTTT. Residues: CASSVPGGFEAFF.

The gene calls are TRBV27 and TRBJ2-1; D is perhaps TRBD1 (6 bases). The V and J ends lost 6 bases and 4 bases respectively, with 13 bases between them. Germline V gene data show CDR1 as MNHEY and CDR2 as SMNVEV (reference sequence). This CDR3 spans 14 amino acids. For the CDR3, the DNA is TGTGCCAGCAGCGTCATGGGACAATACAATGAGCAGTTCTTC. It yields the protein CASSVMGQYNEQFF.

The J gene is TRBJ2-7, the V gene TRBV7-8; D is unresolved. Germline V gene sequence: CDR1 SGHVS, CDR2 FQNEAQ. The CDR3 runs 14 residues. V was shortened by 1 base and J by 2 bases, with 9 bases between the two germline ends. The CDR3, as DNA: TGTGCCAGCAGCTTAGTATCCATAGCCTACGAGCAGTACTTC. It translates to CASSLVSIAYEQYF.

The chain uses TRBV18 and TRBJ2-3; D might be TRBD2 (5 bases). The V end was cut by 1 base, the J end by 5 bases, with 10 bases between. The CDR3 totals 14 residues. CDR1 is KGHSH, CDR2 LQKENI, per germline. CDR3 region: CASSPQGAQDTQYF. In nucleotides, the CDR3 is TGTGCCAGCTCACCACAGGGAGCACAAGATACGCAGTATTTT.

This chain links TRBV7-2 with TRBJ2-4, with 10 nucleotides matching TRBD2. Germline values: CDR1 SGHTA, CDR2 FQGNSA. The V gene end was trimmed by 4 bases and the J gene end by 0 bases; junction bases not matched to a gene: 9. The CDR3 runs to 18 residues. CDR3 region: CASSSSGGTRLAKNIQYF. The CDR3 DNA sequence: TGTGCCAGCAGCTCTAGCGGGGGTACAAGACTAGCCAAAAACATTCAGTACTTC.

This clone has just one count. The chain joins TRBV5-1 to TRBJ2-1, with a weak D call TRBD2 (6 bases). Germline values: CDR1 SGHRS, CDR2 YFSETQ. V lost 3 bases, J lost 5 bases, and 12 bases lay in between. The CDR3 totals 14 residues. The CDR3 nucleotides read TGCGCCAGCAGCTCAAAGGGACTCCACAATGAGCAGTTCTTC. Protein product: CASSSKGLHNEQFF.

The chain is built from TRBV11-3 and TRBJ2-1; tentative D call: TRBD1 (5 bases). Germline CDR1 and CDR2: SGHNT and YENEEA. The CDR3 runs to 15 residues. V was clipped by 1 base and J by 3 bases, with 10 bases between them. This CDR3 reads CASSLGGAHYNEQFF. CDR3 bases: TGTGCCAGCAGCTTAGGTGGGGCCCACTACAATGAGCAGTTCTTC.

This chain connects TRBV13 to TRBJ2-2; no definite D call. The CDR3 length is 13 residues. Germline lookup yields CDR1 PRHDT and CDR2 FYEKMQ (reference sequence). V lost 5 bases and J lost 6, with 10 bases in between. This chain's CDR3 is CASSPPSAGELFF. The CDR3 nucleotides read TGTGCCAGCAGCCCACCGTCGGCCGGGGAGCTGTTTTTT.

Concerning this clone itself: At one end, the junction sequence differs from germline, possibly due to a read error. The V and J genes are TRBV7-2 and TRBJ2-1; 11 bases agree with TRBD2. Germline V lookup: CDR1 SGHTA, CDR2 FQGNSA. The CDR3 has 17 residues. CDR3 sequence reads: CASSVAGLAVSYNEQFF. CDR3 DNA: TGTGCCAGCAGCGTAGCGGGACTAGCGGTCTCCTACAATGAGCAGTTCTTC.

This chain joins TRBV2 and TRBJ2-1; 12 bases map to TRBD2. This CDR3 spans 16 amino acids. The germline V gene has CDR1 SNHLY and CDR2 FYNNEI. With V trimmed by 7 bases and J by 2 bases, 6 bases remained unmatched. For the CDR3, the DNA is TGTGCCAGCAAACCGCTAGCGGGAGGGACCTACAATGAGCAGTTCTTC. Its translation is CASKPLAGGTYNEQFF.

The chain employs TRBV20-1 and TRBJ1-1, with 10 nucleotides matching TRBD1. The CDR3 sequence is 11 residues long. Per the germline V gene, CDR1 is DFQATT and CDR2 is SNEGSKA (reference sequence). J lost 11 bases, V lost 6 bases, and 6 bases had no gene match. Written as DNA, the CDR3 is TGCAGTGCAACGAGGGGACAGGGGGCTTTCTTT. Its translation is CSATRGQGAFF.

The V gene is TRBV29-1, the J gene TRBJ2-3; 11 bases are a match to TRBD2. The germline V gene has CDR1 SQVTM and CDR2 ANQGSEA. The CDR3 is made up of 15 amino acids. V gave up 5 bases and J gave up 4 bases; unmatched junction bases: 8. The CDR3 loop is CSVLIAGGPPDTQYF. The DNA for the CDR3 is TGCAGCGTTCTCATAGCGGGAGGGCCTCCAGATACGCAGTATTTT.

A few counts support this clone. The chain carries TRBV28 and TRBJ1-2, with D perhaps TRBD1 (5 bases). Trimming cost V 9 bases and J 5 bases, with 19 bases left between them. Per germline, CDR1 MDHEN and CDR2 SYDVKM. This CDR3 contains 14 residues. CDR3 region: CASLTAGQIYGYTF. CDR3 DNA sequence: TGTGCCAGTCTTACCGCGGGGCAGATATATGGCTACACCTTC.

This chain connects TRBV30 to TRBJ1-1, with 9 bases aligning to TRBD1. The length of the CDR3 is 13 residues. Germline V lookup: CDR1 GTSNPN, CDR2 SVGIG (reference sequence). V lost 1 base, J lost 9 bases, and 6 bases stayed unmatched. CDR3 loop: CAWSETGGWKAFF. The DNA of the CDR3 is TGTGCCTGGAGTGAAACAGGGGGCTGGAAAGCTTTCTTT.

This clone was seen more than once but under ten times. The CDR3 spells CASSPDRAGETQYF. CDR3 DNA sequence: TGTGCCAGCAGCCCGGACAGGGCGGGTGAGACCCAGTACTTC. The V and J genes are TRBV7-2 and TRBJ2-5; 8 nucleotides line up with TRBD1. The V gene end was trimmed by 5 bases and the J gene end by 5 bases; junction bases not matched to a gene: 7. This CDR3 is 14 amino acids long. CDR1 is SGHTA, CDR2 FQGNSA, per germline.

CDR3 in DNA: TGTGCCAGCAGCGTCGGGACAGGGGGTGGAGAGCAGTACTTC. It encodes CASSVGTGGGEQYF. The chain employs TRBV9 and TRBJ2-7, with 11 bases matching TRBD1. The CDR3 is made up of 14 amino acids. CDR1 and CDR2 from the germline V gene are SGDLS and YYNGEE. Trimming removed 2 bases from V and 7 bases from J; junction bases left unmatched: 5. Full variable domain (missing parts from reference TRBV9 and TRBJ2-7): DSGVTQTPKHLITATGQRVTLRCSPRSGDLSVYWYQQSLDQGLQFLIQYYNGEERAKGNILERFSAQQFPDLHSELNLSSLELGDSALYFCASSVGTGGGEQYFGPGTRLTVT.

This chain links TRBV4-1 with TRBJ2-3; 10 bases are a match to TRBD2. The CDR3 has 17 amino acids. Germline V gene lookup returns CDR1 MGHRA and CDR2 YSYEKL. Trimming removed 1 base from V and 10 bases from J; junction bases left unmatched: 14. The CDR3 coding sequence is TGCGCCAGCAGCCAAGTTTGGACTAGCGGAACCCCGGGGGCGCAGTATTTT. It translates to CASSQVWTSGTPGAQYF.

The V call is TRBV19, the J call TRBJ1-2; D possibly corresponds to TRBD1 (6 bases). Trimming cost V 5 bases and J 5 bases, with 18 bases left between them. The CDR3 length is 15 residues. Germline V lookup: CDR1 LNHDA, CDR2 SQIVND (reference sequence). CDR3 region: CASSRPGGSYYGYTF. In DNA, the CDR3 is TGTGCCAGTAGTCGCCCTGGGGGCAGCTATTATGGCTACACCTTC.

CDR3 amino acids: CASSLTGRVKYF. In DNA form, the CDR3 reads TGTGCCAGCAGCTTAACGGGGAGAGTGAAGTACTTC. The chain is built from TRBV7-3 and TRBJ2-7; possible D gene TRBD2, 5 bases. The V gene's germline CDR1 is SGHTA and CDR2 FQGTGA. Between the trimmed V and J ends, which lost 0 bases and 11 bases, there was a span of 11 bases. The CDR3 sequence is 12 residues long.

This clone came up a few times. The chain joins TRBV28 to TRBJ1-5; 7 bases agree with TRBD1. J was trimmed by 2 bases and V by 4 bases; bases with no gene match: 8. The CDR3 is 16 residues long. Per the germline V gene, CDR1 is MDHEN and CDR2 is SYDVKM. The CDR3 region has the DNA TGTGCCAGCAGTTCCCCCGCAGGGGGAGGCAATCAGCCCCAGCATTTT. Translated, it gives CASSSPAGGGNQPQHF.

The chain couples TRBV12-3 or TRBV12-4 to TRBJ2-7; 7 bases agree with TRBD2. Germline trimming cut 7 bases from V and 4 bases from J; bases unmatched to any gene: 7. This CDR3 contains 13 residues. CDR3 residues: CASTMTGGYEQYF. CDR3 in DNA: TGTGCCAGCACAATGACCGGGGGGTACGAGCAGTACTTC.

The rearrangement links TRBV11-3 to TRBJ2-3; D possibly corresponds to TRBD1 (6 bases). The V end was cut by 5 bases, the J end by 8 bases, with 29 bases between. The CDR3 loop spans 18 amino acids. Germline V gene data show CDR1 as SGHNT and CDR2 as YENEEA. CDR3 sequence: CASSLAGRTARGSATQYF. The CDR3 coding sequence is TGTGCCAGCAGCCTAGCCGGACGGACAGCCAGGGGTAGCGCTACGCAGTATTTT.